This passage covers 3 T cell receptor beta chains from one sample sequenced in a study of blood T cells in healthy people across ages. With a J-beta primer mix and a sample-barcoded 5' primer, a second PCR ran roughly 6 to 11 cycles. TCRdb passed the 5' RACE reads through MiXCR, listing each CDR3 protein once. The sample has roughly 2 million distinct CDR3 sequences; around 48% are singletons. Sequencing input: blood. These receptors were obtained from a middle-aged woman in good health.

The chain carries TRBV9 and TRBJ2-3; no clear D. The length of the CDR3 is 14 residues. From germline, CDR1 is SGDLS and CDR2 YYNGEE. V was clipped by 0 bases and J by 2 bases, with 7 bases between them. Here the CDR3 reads CASSVVPTTDTQYF. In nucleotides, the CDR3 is TGTGCCAGCAGCGTAGTCCCCACCACAGATACGCAGTATTTT.

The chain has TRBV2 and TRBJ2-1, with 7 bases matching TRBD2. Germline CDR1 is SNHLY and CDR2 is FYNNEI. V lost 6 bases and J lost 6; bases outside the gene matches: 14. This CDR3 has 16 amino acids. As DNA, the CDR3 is TGTGCCAGCAGCAACGACCGGGGACTACTACCCAATGAGCAGTTCTTC. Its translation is CASSNDRGLLPNEQFF.

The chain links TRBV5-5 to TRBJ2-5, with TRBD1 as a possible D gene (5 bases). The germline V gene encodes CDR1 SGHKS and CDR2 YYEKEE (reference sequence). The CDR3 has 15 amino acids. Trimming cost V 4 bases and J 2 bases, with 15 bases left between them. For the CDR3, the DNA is TGTGCCAGCAGCCACACACCGACAGTTCAAGAGACCCAGTACTTC. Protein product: CASSHTPTVQETQYF.